This T cell receptor (beta chain) was identified during a study of blood T cell repertoires in COVID-19. Study at large: Specimens from acute and convalescent COVID-19 originated in the United States, Italy and Spain. Nucleic acid was either cDNA or gDNA, and it came from T cells, B-cell-depleted T cells, or PBMCs.

As handled by the study authors: Reference gene primer amplification gave estimated nucleated cell counts. Method: immunoSEQ multiplex PCR; TCRdb's copy keeps in-frame clones and lacks some. The V and J calls and clone size come from that table; D and trimming were worked out from the DNA. The sample shows fewer than 400,000 clones, roughly 85% of them seen only once. The CDR3 loop spans 14 amino acids. V lost 4 bases and J lost 7; bases outside the gene matches: 9. Germline CDR1 is SGHNT and CDR2 is YYREEE (reference sequence). This receptor was obtained from a woman aged 18-30 years with acute or convalescent COVID-19. This sequence joins TRBV5-4 and TRBJ2-7; 9 bases agree with TRBD2. What was sequenced was peripheral blood. DNA for the CDR3: TGTGCCAGCAGCACCGGGACTAGCCTCTGGGAGCAGTACTTC. Encoded protein: CASSTGTSLWEQYF.